This T cell receptor beta chain comes out of a study of spatial heterogeneity in lung cancer. This CDR3 has 14 residues. Trimming cost V 1 base and J 5 bases; bases outside gene matches: 4. From the 5' RACE reads, TCRdb called clonotypes with MiXCR, one entry per CDR3 protein. Here the sample spans 1,500 to 2,000 distinct CDR3 sequences, 5% to 5.5% being singletons. Time point noted: sample taken at primary tumor resection. The study sequenced unsorted whole RNA from tumor, nontumor lung or frozen PBMC. Study-level results: Tumors with more nonsynonymous mutations had more expanded intratumoral alpha and beta TCRs. Tumor T-cell coverage was an estimated 7% or so for alpha and 13% for beta chains.

In its sample, this clonotype ranks as medium-sized (0.01 to 0.1%). Its matching antigen is unknown. The receptor was isolated from a male donor with early-stage non-small cell lung cancer. The genes are TRBV12-3 or TRBV12-4 and TRBJ2-5; 7 bases map to TRBD1. Specimen: lung tumor tissue, collected at surgery. The CDR3 bases are TGTGCCAGCAGTTTAGAGGGGGCCCGGGAGACCCAGTACTTC. It is translated as CASSLEGARETQYF.